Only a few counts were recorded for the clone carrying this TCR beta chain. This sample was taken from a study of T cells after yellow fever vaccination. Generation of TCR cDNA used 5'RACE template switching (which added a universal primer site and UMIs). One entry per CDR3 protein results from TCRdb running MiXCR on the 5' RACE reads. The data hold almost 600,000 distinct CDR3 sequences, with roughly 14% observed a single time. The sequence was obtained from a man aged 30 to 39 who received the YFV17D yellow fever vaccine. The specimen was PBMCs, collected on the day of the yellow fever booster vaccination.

CDR3 region: CSAARGNTEAFF. DNA for the CDR3: TGCAGTGCTGCTCGAGGGAACACTGAAGCTTTCTTT. The chain combines TRBV20-1 with TRBJ1-1; no firm D call. The CDR3 runs to 12 residues. CDR1 and CDR2 (germline): DFQATT, SNEGSKA (reference sequence). Between the trimmed V and J ends, which lost 5 bases and 1 base, there was a span of 8 bases.